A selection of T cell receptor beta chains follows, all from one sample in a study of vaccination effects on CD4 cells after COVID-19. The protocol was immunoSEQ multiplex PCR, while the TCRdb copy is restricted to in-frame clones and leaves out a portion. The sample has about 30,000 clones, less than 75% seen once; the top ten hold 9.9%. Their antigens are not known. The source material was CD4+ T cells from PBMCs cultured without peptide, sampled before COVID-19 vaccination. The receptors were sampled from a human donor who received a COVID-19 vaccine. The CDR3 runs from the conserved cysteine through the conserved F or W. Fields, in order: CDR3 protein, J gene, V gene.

CDR3: CASSSGQGYNYGYTF; J: TRBJ1-2; V: TRBV7-9
CDR3: CASSPETDTQYF; J: TRBJ2-3; V: TRBV2
CDR3: CASSLVLSDEQYF; J: TRBJ2-7; V: TRBV7-2
CDR3: CASSDSLPYEQYF; J: TRBJ2-7; V: TRBV6-1
CDR3: CASSLGDSTHQPQHF; J: TRBJ1-5; V: TRBV7-9
CDR3: CAWRTGPGTEAFF; J: TRBJ1-1; V: TRBV30
CDR3: CASSVNSGGETQYF; J: TRBJ2-5; V: TRBV2
CDR3: CASSYQPGTAYEQYF; J: TRBJ2-7; V: TRBV6-5
CDR3: CASSEWVAETQYF; J: TRBJ2-5; V: TRBV2
CDR3: CASSQLLAGLGTDTQYF; J: TRBJ2-3; V: TRBV3-1/TRBV3-2
CDR3: CASSEDGGSNTIYF; J: TRBJ1-3; V: TRBV6-1
CDR3: CASTESGGAETQYF; J: TRBJ2-5; V: TRBV7-9
CDR3: CASSTSGGRSTGELFF; J: TRBJ2-2; V: TRBV7-7
CDR3: CASSSLSSTYNEQFF; J: TRBJ2-1; V: TRBV7-9